This T cell receptor (beta chain) originates from a study of T cells in women clearing cervical HPV infection. Overall study context: Blood came at first lesion visit for cases, post-clearance for controls.

Average input was approximately 1.3 ug genomic DNA for immunoSEQ TCR beta CDR3 amplification. Data came from immunoSEQ multiplex PCR; TCRdb stores just in-frame clones and leaves some out. Its clone listing holds 30,000 to 45,000 clones. The TCR sequence derives from a woman between 18 and 70 years old with a cervical HPV16 infection that either progressed to CIN3+ or cleared (not recorded which). The sequenced sample was blood buffy coat.

The CDR3 sequence: CASPSVGGDDEKLFF. Incomplete CDR3 DNA: TGTGCCAGCCCTTCCGTTGGGGGCGACGATGAAAAG. V is TRBV7-2 and J is TRBJ2-2; D possibly corresponds to TRBD1 (6 bases). The read finishes 3 residues shy of the CDR3 end, and the germline J gene is used to complete it. The CDR3 loop spans 15 amino acids. Germline V gene sequence: CDR1 SGHTA, CDR2 FQGNSA.